This entry lists 17 T cell receptor beta chains sequenced from one sample in a study of T cells in Graves' hyperthyroidism and ophthalmopathy (dated by TCRdb to the late 2010s). Libraries were built with multiplex PCR. TCRdb names Illumina HiSeq 2000 as the instrument used. The TCR beta CDR3 regions were amplified from the RNA transcripts. For the first round of RT-PCR on the TCR CDR3, the HTBI primer set was used together with the Qiagen OneStep RT-PCR kit. Through fastp at Q25 and MiXCR, TCRdb rebuilt clones from the public reads, retaining in-frame beta chains. Identical CDR3 protein sequences are pooled into one entry, listed with their most common genes and DNA. This sample comprises roughly 640,000 distinct CDR3 sequences, roughly 15% of them detected only once. Less than 3.5% of the sample lies in the top ten. Input material: blood. The origin of the receptors is a woman aged 40 to 50 with Graves' ophthalmopathy.

The table lists this clonotype with many counts. The V call is TRBV28, the J call TRBJ1-5; 9 positions agree with TRBD1. The CDR3 covers 14 residues. Looked up from germline, CDR1 is MDHEN and CDR2 is SYDVKM. Trimming removed 6 bases from V and 3 bases from J; junction bases left unmatched: 3. Here the CDR3 DNA reads TGTGCCAGCAGGGGACAGGGCGTCAATCAGCCCCAGCATTTT. This gives the protein CASRGQGVNQPQHF.

This clonotype has at least ten counts. The gene calls are TRBV20-1 and TRBJ2-7, with a tentative D call TRBD1 (6 bases). CDR3 length: 14 residues. Trimming removed 3 bases at V and 7 bases at J, with 19 bases between. Per the germline V gene, CDR1 is DFQATT and CDR2 is SNEGSKA (reference sequence). The CDR3 DNA reads TGCAGTGCTAGGGAACAGGGAAACGTGAGGGAGCAGTACTTC. Translating it yields CSAREQGNVREQYF.

There are many counts of this clonotype. The chain carries TRBV20-1 and TRBJ2-3; D remains ambiguous. This CDR3 is 13 amino acids long. Germline CDR1 and CDR2: DFQATT and SNEGSKA (reference sequence). The V end was cut by 1 base, the J end by 4 bases, with 9 bases between. The CDR3 DNA follows: TGCAGTGCTAGAGTGCCGGGTTCAGATACGCAGTATTTT. Translation: CSARVPGSDTQYF.

This clonotype was seen at least ten times. The chain couples TRBV6-1 to TRBJ2-7, with 12 bases that match TRBD2. The germline gives CDR1 MNHNS, CDR2 SASEGT. The CDR3 is made up of 15 amino acids. V trimming: 8 bases; J trimming: 1 base; junction bases outside the gene matches: 6. This CDR3 reads CASSTSGGPSYEQYF. As DNA, the CDR3 is TGTGCCAGCTCGACTAGCGGGGGTCCATCCTACGAGCAGTACTTC.

This clonotype has a count of ten or more. The rearrangement joins TRBV28 to TRBJ2-3, with TRBD2 identical over 8 bases. The J segment lost 0 bases and the V segment lost 4 bases, leaving 9 bases of the junction unmatched. There are 17 residues in the CDR3. Germline loops: CDR1 MDHEN, CDR2 SYDVKM. The CDR3 nucleotides are TGTGCCAGCAGTTCCCACATAGCGGGAACGAGCACAGATACGCAGTATTTT. It encodes CASSSHIAGTSTDTQYF.

This clonotype was counted many times. The chain combines TRBV2 with TRBJ1-5, with 8 bases matching TRBD1. V trimming: 6 bases; J trimming: 5 bases; junction bases outside the gene matches: 3. Germline V lookup: CDR1 SNHLY, CDR2 FYNNEI. CDR3 length: 13 amino acids. CDR3: CASSGQGYQPQHF. CDR3 sequence (DNA): TGTGCCAGCAGCGGACAGGGATATCAGCCCCAGCATTTT.

There are a few counts of this clonotype. The junction differs from germline at one of its ends, possibly a read error. V and J are TRBV5-1 and TRBJ2-5, with 9 bases matching TRBD1. Germline lookup yields CDR1 SGHRS and CDR2 YFSETQ. CDR3 length equals 12 residues. CDR3 residues: CASSPPDRGLHF. As DNA, the CDR3 is TGCGCCAGCAGCCCCCCGGACAGGGGATTGCACTTC.

The chain couples TRBV20-1 to TRBJ2-2; 9 bases are a match to TRBD2. The CDR3 length is 16 residues. Germline CDR1 DFQATT, CDR2 SNEGSKA (reference sequence). After removal of 4 bases from V and 0 bases from J, the junction contained 6 bases not matched to a gene. The CDR3 is CSANNLAGSNTGELFF. CDR3 bases: TGCAGTGCTAATAACCTAGCGGGATCGAACACCGGGGAGCTGTTTTTT.

This clonotype showed up just once. One base away lies a much larger clone, so this may be a sequencing read error. The chain recombines TRBV10-3 with TRBJ1-5; D not certain. The CDR3 extends over 13 amino acids. Trimming pared 3 bases from V and 1 base from J, leaving 4 bases between. The germline gives CDR1 ENHRY, CDR2 SYGVKD. The CDR3 nucleotides are TGTGCCATCAGTGACAGAAGCAATCAGCCCCAGCATTTT. Protein product: CAISDRSNQPQHF.

This clonotype has ten or more counts. This chain links TRBV15 with TRBJ2-3; D is uncertain. V lost 5 bases and J lost 2, with 11 bases in between. The germline V gene encodes CDR1 LNHNV and CDR2 YYDKDF (reference sequence). The CDR3 totals 14 residues. CDR3 DNA: TGTGCCACCAGCTGGGCAGTTCCCACAGATACGCAGTATTTT. Residues: CATSWAVPTDTQYF.

The table lists this clonotype with a few counts. The CDR3 does not close with the conserved phenylalanine or tryptophan, likely indicating a read error. The chain uses TRBV28 and TRBJ2-3; TRBD2 matches 10 bases. V lost 3 bases to trimming and J lost 0 bases; unmatched junction nucleotides: 9. Germline V gives CDR1 MDHEN, CDR2 SYDVKM. This CDR3 contains 18 residues. The CDR3 loop is CASSFRASGSRSTDTQYL. As DNA, the CDR3 is TGTGCCAGCAGTTTTAGGGCTAGCGGGAGCCGTAGCACAGATACGCAGTATCTT.

CDR3 DNA sequence: TGCAGTGCCCGCAGGCAGACCGGTGAGCAGTTCTTC. This gives the protein CSARRQTGEQFF. The rearrangement uses TRBV20-1 and TRBJ2-1; no clear D gene. Trimming took 6 bases from V and 9 from J, leaving 15 bases between them. The length of the CDR3 is 12 residues. The germline CDR1 and CDR2 sequences are DFQATT and SNEGSKA (reference sequence).

This clonotype was observed at least ten times. The chain uses TRBV15 and TRBJ2-2; D is tentatively TRBD1 or TRBD2 (7 bases each). V was clipped by 1 base and J by 2 bases, with 17 bases between them. This CDR3 has 18 amino acids. Germline CDR1 reads LNHNV; CDR2 reads YYDKDF (reference sequence). The CDR3 nucleotides are TGTGCCACCAGCAGAGTAAGGGGGCGGGGGCCAAACACCGGGGAGCTGTTTTTT. It yields the protein CATSRVRGRGPNTGELFF. Filled out from reference TRBV15 and TRBJ2-2, the complete variable domain reads DAMVIQNPRYQVTQFGKPVTLSCSQTLNHNVMYWYQQKSSQAPKLLFHYYDKDFNNEADTPDNFQSRRPNTSFCFLDIRSPGLGDTAMYLCATSRVRGRGPNTGELFFGEGSRLTVL.

In this sample, this clonotype turned up many times. The rearrangement joins TRBV28 to TRBJ2-7; a weak D match, TRBD2 (6 bases). The ends were cut back, 6 bases at V and 3 bases at J, with 15 bases in the middle. Germline V CDR1 and CDR2: MDHEN, SYDVKM. This CDR3 contains 14 residues. DNA of the CDR3: TGTGCCAGCAGAACTAGCCGAAGGGGCTACGAGCAGTACTTC. Amino acid sequence: CASRTSRRGYEQYF.

This clonotype showed up many times. The chain joins TRBV2 to TRBJ2-1, with a possible D match to TRBD2 (8 bases). This CDR3 is built from 14 residues. The germline V gene has CDR1 SNHLY and CDR2 FYNNEI. With 5 bases removed from V and 10 bases from J, the gap between germline ends came to 18 bases. The CDR3 protein is CASSRQGTGGEQFF. The CDR3 DNA is TGTGCCAGCAGTCGACAGGGCACGGGGGGGGAGCAGTTCTTC. Together with reference TRBV2 and TRBJ2-1, the CDR3 gives the full variable domain: EPEVTQTPSHQVTQMGQEVILRCVPISNHLYFYWYRQILGQKVEFLVSFYNNEISEKSEIFDDQFSVERPDGSNFTLKIRSTKLEDSAMYFCASSRQGTGGEQFFGPGTRLTVL.

The CDR3 DNA reads TGTGCCAGCAGCCAACAGAGGCAAAGCAAGTTCTTC. Translated, it gives CASSQQRQSKFF. The rearrangement links TRBV7-2 to TRBJ2-1; D is unclear. V lost 5 bases and J 14 bases, leaving 16 bases between the germline ends. The CDR3 is 12 residues long. Germline CDR1 reads SGHTA; CDR2 reads FQGNSA. Using reference TRBV7-2 and TRBJ2-1 for the parts outside the CDR3, the full variable domain is GAGVSQSPSNKVTEKGKDVELRCDPISGHTALYWYRQSLGQGLEFLIYFQGNSAPDKSGLPSDRFSAERTGGSVSTLTIQRTQQEDSAVYLCASSQQRQSKFFGPGTRLTVL.

This clonotype has just a few counts. The rearrangement uses TRBV4-1 and TRBJ1-2; 7 bases are shared with TRBD1. There are 18 residues in the CDR3. V trimming: 0 bases; J trimming: 0 bases; junction bases outside the gene matches: 10. CDR1 and CDR2 (germline): MGHRA, YSYEKL. Here the CDR3 DNA reads TGCGCCAGCAGCCAAGAGACCAGACAGGGACGAGCTAACTATGGCTACACCTTC. Translating it yields CASSQETRQGRANYGYTF.